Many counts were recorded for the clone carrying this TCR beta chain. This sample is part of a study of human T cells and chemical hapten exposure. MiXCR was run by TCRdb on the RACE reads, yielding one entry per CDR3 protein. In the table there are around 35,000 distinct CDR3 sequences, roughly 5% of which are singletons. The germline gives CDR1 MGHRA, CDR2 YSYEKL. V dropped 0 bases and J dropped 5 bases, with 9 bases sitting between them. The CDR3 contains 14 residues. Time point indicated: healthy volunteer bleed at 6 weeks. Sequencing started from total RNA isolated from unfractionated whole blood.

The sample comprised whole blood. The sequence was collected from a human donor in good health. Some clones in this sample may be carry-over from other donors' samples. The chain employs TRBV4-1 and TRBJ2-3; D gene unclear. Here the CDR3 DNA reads TGCGCCAGCAGCCAAGATGTGGGCCAAGATACGCAGTATTTT. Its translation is CASSQDVGQDTQYF.